These 12 T cell receptor beta chains share one sample of origin, sequenced in a study of CD8+ T cells in alopecia areata. Extraction and reverse transcription of RNA yielded cDNA as the sequencing template. Sequencing was performed with immunoSEQ multiplex PCR; in TCRdb, only in-frame clones are kept and a portion is missing. Of 110,000 or so clones in the sample, around two fifths were seen once. The sequenced sample was CD4+ T cells sorted from blood. The receptors were gathered from a human donor with alopecia areata.

The chain combines TRBV6-5 with TRBJ1-6; D gene uncertain. The CDR3 covers 14 residues. V dropped 6 bases and J dropped 7 bases, with 13 bases sitting between them. The V gene's germline CDR1 is MNHEY and CDR2 SVGAGI. The CDR3 reads CASSPRGANSPLHF. The DNA of the CDR3 is TGTGCCAGCAGCCCTCGCGGAGCAAATTCACCCCTCCACTTT.

This chain connects TRBV30 to TRBJ1-1; unclear D gene. CDR3 length: 11 amino acids. V lost 4 bases, J lost 1 base, and 4 bases lay in between. Germline assignment: CDR1 GTSNPN and CDR2 SVGIG (reference sequence). The CDR3 is CAWNRNTEAFF. The CDR3 DNA follows: TGTGCCTGGAACCGGAACACTGAAGCTTTCTTT.

V is TRBV28 and J is TRBJ2-5; 11 nucleotides line up with TRBD2. Losses at the gene ends were 4 bases for V and 5 bases for J; bases not matched to a gene: 9. The germline V gene has CDR1 MDHEN and CDR2 SYDVKM. The length of the CDR3 is 16 residues. The CDR3 nucleotides are TGTGCCAGCAGTTCCTTCGTAGCGGGGGGGCTTGAGACCCAGTACTTC. It translates to CASSSFVAGGLETQYF. The full variable domain, with the rest looked up from reference TRBV28 and TRBJ2-5, is DVKVTQSSRYLVKRTGEKVFLECVQDMDHENMFWYRQDPGLGLRLIYFSYDVKMKEKGDIPEGYSVSREKKERFSLILESASTNQTSMYLCASSSFVAGGLETQYFGPGTRLLVL.

The chain has TRBV29-1 and TRBJ2-7, with D maybe TRBD1 (5 bases). The germline CDR1 and CDR2 sequences are SQVTM and ANQGSEA. This CDR3 has 14 amino acids. Trimming left V 1 base short and J 3 bases short, with 13 bases between. CDR3 nucleotides: TGCAGCGTTGAAGTGGGTCCAAGGGGCTACGAGCAGTACTTC. This codes for CSVEVGPRGYEQYF.

This CDR3 is CASSKGDRPYEQYF. The DNA for the CDR3 is TGTGCCAGCAGCAAAGGGGACAGACCTTACGAGCAGTACTTC. V is TRBV5-4 and J is TRBJ2-7; 7 bases are a match to TRBD1. The CDR3 sequence is 14 residues long. Germline CDR1 is SGHNT and CDR2 is YYREEE (reference sequence). Losses at the gene ends were 4 bases for V and 4 bases for J; bases not matched to a gene: 8.

This chain joins TRBV6-5 and TRBJ2-1; D is unclear. The V gene lost 4 bases and the J gene lost 6 bases, with 10 bases spanning the gap. Germline-derived CDR1 and CDR2 are MNHEY and SVGAGI. The CDR3 is made up of 13 amino acids. CDR3 in DNA: TGTGCCAGCAGTTCCGGCCCGAGCAATGAGCAGTTCTTC. This encodes CASSSGPSNEQFF.

In its sample, this clone was seen once. The chain employs TRBV7-2 and TRBJ2-5; a weak D match, TRBD1 (5 bases). V was shortened by 1 base and J by 4 bases, with 13 bases between the two germline ends. Per germline, CDR1 SGHTA and CDR2 FQGNSA. This CDR3 is built from 15 residues. The CDR3 sequence: CASSLGGDSGETQYF. DNA of the CDR3: TGTGCCAGCAGCTTAGGGGGCGACTCGGGAGAGACCCAGTACTTC. The full variable domain, rest sourced from reference TRBV7-2 and TRBJ2-5, is GAGVSQSPSNKVTEKGKDVELRCDPISGHTALYWYRQSLGQGLEFLIYFQGNSAPDKSGLPSDRFSAERTGGSVSTLTIQRTQQEDSAVYLCASSLGGDSGETQYFGPGTRLLVL.

In this sample, this clone turned up a few times. The V gene is TRBV28, the J gene TRBJ2-7; a weak D match, TRBD2 (6 bases). The germline CDR1 and CDR2 sequences are MDHEN and SYDVKM. V lost 8 bases and J 0 bases, leaving 14 bases between the germline ends. This CDR3 contains 14 residues. CDR3 sequence reads: CASFRAGHSYEQYF. The CDR3, as DNA: TGTGCCAGCTTTAGAGCGGGCCACTCCTACGAGCAGTACTTC.

The genes are TRBV18 and TRBJ2-5; TRBD2 agrees at 7 bases. The CDR3 contains 15 residues. The germline CDR1 and CDR2 sequences are KGHSH and LQKENI. Trimming cost V 6 bases and J 9 bases; bases outside gene matches: 16. CDR3 residues: CASSPAKTAGEAQYF. CDR3 nucleotides: TGTGCCAGCTCCCCGGCTAAGACGGCGGGGGAGGCCCAGTACTTC.

This chain uses TRBV6-5 with TRBJ1-3; D is unclear. The CDR3 totals 14 residues. Germline V gives CDR1 MNHEY, CDR2 SVGAGI. The V end was cut by 2 bases, the J end by 3 bases, with 8 bases between. CDR3 bases: TGTGCCAGCAGTTACGGTGGCAGTGGAAACACCATATATTTT. This sequence encodes CASSYGGSGNTIYF.

The V and J genes are TRBV29-1 and TRBJ2-5, with D perhaps TRBD1 or TRBD2 (5 bases each). The germline V and J ends were trimmed by 3 bases and 8 bases, with 19 bases remaining between them. Looked up from germline, CDR1 is SQVTM and CDR2 is ANQGSEA. This CDR3 is 14 amino acids long. The CDR3 here is CSVEITGPGETQYF. Here the CDR3 DNA reads TGCAGCGTTGAGATCACGGGGCCCGGAGAAACCCAGTACTTC.

The table lists this clone with a few counts. The chain recombines TRBV10-3 with TRBJ2-5, with D perhaps TRBD1 (6 bases). In germline, CDR1 is ENHRY, CDR2 SYGVKD. V gave up 2 bases and J gave up 4 bases, with 8 bases separating them. The CDR3 is 13 amino acids. The CDR3 region is CAISEGGRETQYF. The CDR3 bases are TGTGCCATCAGTGAGGGGGGCCGAGAGACCCAGTACTTC.